The clone carrying this T cell receptor beta chain came up a few times. The sample is drawn from a study of patients and donors after allogeneic stem cell transplantation. The ends were cut back, 3 bases at V and 8 bases at J, with 22 bases in the middle. The CDR3 is 17 residues long. TCRdb fed the RT-PCR reads into MiXCR, producing one record per CDR3 protein. The sample shows about a million distinct CDR3 sequences, roughly 18% of them seen only once. This receptor was taken from a human donor who was either an allogeneic HSCT recipient or a stem cell or donor lymphocyte infusion donor (not recorded which). It is not recorded whose cells these are; they may come from a transplant donor. Sequencing input: blood, either unsorted or a sorted T cell fraction (not recorded which). V usage is TRBV12-3 or TRBV12-4 and J usage is TRBJ1-4, with a weak D call TRBD1 (5 bases). CDR3 in DNA: TGTGCCAGCAGTTTGGGGCAGGGACGCGACCTGAGGGAAAAACTGTTTTTT. Protein product: CASSLGQGRDLREKLFF.